Following are 12 T cell receptor beta chains from one sample sequenced in a study of Ad26.COV2.S vaccination and SARS-CoV-2 variants. Noted treatment: over 15 received Ad26.COV2.S at low or high dose, single or two shots; several received placebo; per-sample allocation not given. Material that was analyzed had been drawn on day 63 after the first vaccine or placebo injection. Sequenced by immunoSEQ multiplex PCR; TCRdb stores in-frame clones only, minus some. The table shows 440,000 or so clones, with over 80% occurring only once. Sequencing was performed on peripheral blood, taken in a trial of Ad26.COV2.S vaccine versus placebo. These receptors were taken from a person aged 18 to 59 who received the Ad26.COV2.S COVID-19 vaccine or a placebo.

The V gene is TRBV25-1, the J gene TRBJ1-2; a possible D gene is TRBD1 (6 bases). CDR3 length: 13 residues. V dropped 2 bases and J dropped 7 bases, with 11 bases sitting between them. The germline CDR1 and CDR2 sequences are MGHDK and SYGVNS. CDR3 in amino acids: CASSEGGALGYTF. CDR3 DNA sequence: TGTGCCAGCAGTGAAGGGGGGGCGCTTGGCTACACCTTC.

The genes are TRBV4-1 and TRBJ2-3, with 12 bases identical to TRBD2. Germline assignment: CDR1 MGHRA and CDR2 YSYEKL. This CDR3 spans 18 amino acids. Germline trimming cut 0 bases from V and 8 bases from J; bases unmatched to any gene: 12. CDR3 sequence reads: CASSQDVGLAGAQGTQYF. The CDR3 coding sequence is TGCGCCAGCAGCCAAGATGTGGGACTAGCGGGCGCACAAGGTACGCAGTATTTT.

The V gene is TRBV10-3, the J gene TRBJ2-4, with TRBD2 identical over 15 bases. The germline CDR1 and CDR2 sequences are ENHRY and SYGVKD. After removal of 5 bases from V and 8 bases from J, the junction contained 4 bases not matched to a gene. This CDR3 is 15 amino acids long. The CDR3 sequence: CAISRTSGGVDIQYF. For the CDR3, the DNA is TGTGCCATCAGTCGGACTAGCGGGGGGGTGGACATTCAGTACTTC.

To note about this clone: Additional DNA sequences in this sample encode the identical CDR3. V is TRBV7-9 and J is TRBJ1-1, with D unclear. The CDR3 loop spans 13 amino acids. Germline values: CDR1 SEHNR, CDR2 FQNEAQ (reference sequence). V dropped 2 bases and J dropped 3 bases, with 7 bases sitting between them. The CDR3 sequence: CASSLSGHTEAFF. The DNA for the CDR3 is TGTGCCAGCAGCTTATCGGGTCACACTGAAGCTTTCTTT.

The genes are TRBV7-2 and TRBJ2-5, with TRBD1 matching over 7 bases. The germline V gene has CDR1 SGHTA and CDR2 FQGNSA. CDR3 length: 13 residues. The ends lost 6 bases at V and 1 base at J; junction bases unmatched: 2. The CDR3 spells CASRGTAQETQYF. The CDR3 nucleotides are TGTGCCAGCAGAGGGACAGCCCAAGAGACCCAGTACTTC.

This sequence joins TRBV4-3 and TRBJ1-1; TRBD1 might be the D (5 bases). Germline CDR1 is LGHNA and CDR2 is YSLEER. V was clipped by 1 base and J by 6 bases, with 12 bases between them. The length of the CDR3 is 14 residues. The CDR3 nucleotides are TGCGCCAGCAGCCAAGGTGCAGGGTTCGCTGAAGCTTTCTTT. Translation gives CASSQGAGFAEAFF.

The V gene is TRBV29-1, the J gene TRBJ1-2; no firm D call. Trimming took off 3 bases at V and 7 bases at J, with 12 bases between the two ends. The germline CDR1 and CDR2 sequences are SQVTM and ANQGSEA. The CDR3 loop spans 12 amino acids. This CDR3 is CSVERELGGYTF. The CDR3 DNA reads as TGCAGCGTTGAGAGGGAACTCGGTGGCTACACCTTC.

The chain has TRBV6-5 and TRBJ1-6; possibly TRBD1 for D (5 bases). The CDR3 contains 15 residues. The V and J ends lost 6 bases and 7 bases respectively, with 16 bases between them. In germline, CDR1 is MNHEY, CDR2 SVGAGI. CDR3 nucleotides: TGTGCCAGCAGCAAAAGGTCAGGGACCAATTCACCCCTCCACTTT. As protein: CASSKRSGTNSPLHF.

The rearrangement joins TRBV12-3 or TRBV12-4 to TRBJ1-1; D not certain. CDR3 length equals 12 residues. Trimming took 3 bases from V and 5 from J, leaving 7 bases between them. CDR3 residues: CASSFTRTEAFF. The CDR3 coding sequence is TGTGCCAGCAGTTTCACTCGAACTGAAGCTTTCTTT.

This clone was observed once. The rearrangement joins TRBV6-2 or TRBV6-3 to TRBJ2-2; D remains unclear. Trimming took 0 bases from V and 2 from J, leaving 7 bases between them. The germline gives CDR1 MNHEY, CDR2 SVGEGT. CDR3 size: 15 residues. The CDR3 loop reads CASSYSFVNTGELFF. CDR3 bases: TGTGCCAGCAGTTACTCGTTTGTCAACACCGGGGAGCTGTTTTTT.

The rearrangement uses TRBV15 and TRBJ2-2; D is perhaps TRBD1 (6 bases). Looked up from germline, CDR1 is LNHNV and CDR2 is YYDKDF (reference sequence). The CDR3 contains 16 residues. With 0 bases removed from V and 4 bases from J, the gap between germline ends came to 12 bases. The CDR3 reads CATSRDGGLATGELFF. The DNA of the CDR3 is TGTGCCACCAGCAGAGATGGGGGCCTGGCCACCGGGGAGCTGTTTTTT.

As to this clone: Other DNA variants within this sample encode the same CDR3. The chain is built from TRBV27 and TRBJ2-7; D is possibly TRBD1 (6 bases). The CDR3 runs 13 residues. The V end lost 5 bases, the J end lost 1 base, and 9 bases lay between the germline ends. Germline V gene lookup returns CDR1 MNHEY and CDR2 SMNVEV (reference sequence). CDR3 in DNA: TGTGCCAGCAGTCTTGGACAGTCCTACGAGCAGTACTTC. Protein product: CASSLGQSYEQYF.